These 3 T cell receptor beta chains originate from one sample sequenced in a study of blood T cell repertoires in COVID-19. Sequencing was performed with immunoSEQ multiplex PCR; in TCRdb, only in-frame clones are kept and a portion is missing. The sample yields under 250,000 clones, roughly 83% seen once. The sequenced sample was peripheral blood. These TCRs come from a man aged 80 or over with acute or convalescent COVID-19.

The V gene is TRBV16, the J gene TRBJ1-5, with D perhaps TRBD1 (5 bases). Germline CDR1 is KGHSY and CDR2 is FQNENV. V was shortened by 4 bases and J by 0 bases, with 13 bases between the two germline ends. The CDR3 is 16 amino acids. CDR3 nucleotides: TGTGCCAGCAGCCTAATAGTGGACACTAGCAATCAGCCCCAGCATTTT. Translating it yields CASSLIVDTSNQPQHF.

This chain joins TRBV6-5 and TRBJ2-6; D is uncertain. The V and J ends lost 1 base and 0 bases respectively, with 4 bases between them. Germline V gene data show CDR1 as MNHEY and CDR2 as SVGAGI. This CDR3 is built from 15 residues. As DNA, the CDR3 is TGTGCCAGCAGTTACTTTAGCTCTGGGGCCAACGTCCTGACTTTC. Its protein product is CASSYFSSGANVLTF.

V gene TRBV7-8 combines with J gene TRBJ1-6; no firm D call. This CDR3 comprises 16 residues. Looked up from germline, CDR1 is SGHVS and CDR2 is FQNEAQ. V shed 3 bases and J shed 9 bases, with 18 bases lying between them. CDR3 region: CASSFWGVPSGSPLHF. The DNA of the CDR3 is TGTGCCAGCAGCTTTTGGGGAGTTCCGTCAGGTTCACCCCTCCACTTT.